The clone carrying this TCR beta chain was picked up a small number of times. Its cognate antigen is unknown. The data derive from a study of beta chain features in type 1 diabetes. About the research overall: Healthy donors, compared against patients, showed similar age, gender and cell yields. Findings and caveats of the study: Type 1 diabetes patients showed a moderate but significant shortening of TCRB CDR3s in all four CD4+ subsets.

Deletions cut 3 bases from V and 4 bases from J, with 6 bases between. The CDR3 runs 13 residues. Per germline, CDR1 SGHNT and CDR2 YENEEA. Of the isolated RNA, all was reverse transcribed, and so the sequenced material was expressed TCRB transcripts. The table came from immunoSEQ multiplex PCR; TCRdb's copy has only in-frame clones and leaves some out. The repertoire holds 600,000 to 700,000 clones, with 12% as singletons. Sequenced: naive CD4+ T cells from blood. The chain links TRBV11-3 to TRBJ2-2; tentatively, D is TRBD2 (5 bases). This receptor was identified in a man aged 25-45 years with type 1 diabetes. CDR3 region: CASSFLATGELFF. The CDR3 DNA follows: TGTGCCAGCAGCTTTCTAGCCACCGGGGAGCTGTTTTTT.